These 17 T cell receptor beta chains were all obtained from the same sample, sequenced in a study of cytomegalovirus exposure and HLA in healthy donors. Vbeta (60) and Jbeta (13) primers were used in the PCR. Produced via immunoSEQ multiplex PCR; TCRdb's table is partial and in-frame only. This sample yields some 150,000 clones, of which more than 75% are seen a single time; approximately 8.1% belongs to the top ten. The sequencing sample was made of PBMCs. The receptors come from a woman aged 45 to 65 in good health and CMV-seropositive.

This clone was recorded once. The gene calls are TRBV7-9 and TRBJ2-7, with D possibly matching TRBD1 (6 bases). The V gene's germline CDR1 is SEHNR and CDR2 FQNEAQ (reference sequence). CDR3 length: 13 residues. V was clipped by 5 bases and J by 3 bases, with 11 bases between them. The CDR3 region has the DNA TGTGCCAGCAGCCGGGACACGAGCTACGAGCAGTACTTC. Its translation: CASSRDTSYEQYF.

This clone has more than one count but fewer than ten. The chain is built from TRBV18 and TRBJ1-2; the D gene is possibly TRBD1 (6 bases). V was clipped by 4 bases and J by 2 bases, with 17 bases between them. Germline V CDR1 and CDR2: KGHSH, LQKENI. The CDR3 has 16 amino acids. CDR3 sequence (DNA): TGTGCCAGCTCACAGGCCGGGACAACTTTAAACTATGGCTACACCTTC. This translates into CASSQAGTTLNYGYTF.

Notes on this clone: The germline gene is not matched at one end of the junction; a read error may be the cause. The rearrangement joins TRBV5-5 to TRBJ1-5; D is ambiguous. CDR1 is SGHKS and CDR2 is YYEKEE in the germline V gene (reference sequence). CDR3 length: 14 residues. The CDR3 here is CASGLAEVQQPQHF. The CDR3 coding sequence is TGTGCCAGCGGCTTGGCCGAAGTGCAGCAGCCCCAGCATTTT.

V and J are TRBV7-9 and TRBJ2-3; D remains unclear. The CDR3 has 12 amino acids. The germline V gene encodes CDR1 SEHNR and CDR2 FQNEAQ (reference sequence). V dropped 3 bases and J dropped 10 bases, with 11 bases sitting between them. The CDR3 DNA sequence: TGTGCCAGCAGCTTTCGCACTAATTCGCAGTATTTT. Amino acid sequence: CASSFRTNSQYF.

The chain links TRBV5-8 to TRBJ1-1; possibly TRBD1 for D (6 bases). V was clipped by 2 bases and J by 1 base, with 18 bases between them. The germline gives CDR1 SGHTS, CDR2 YDEGEE. The CDR3 extends over 17 amino acids. The CDR3 is CASSFRGGEWRNTEAFF. For the CDR3, the DNA is TGTGCCAGCAGCTTCCGAGGGGGGGAGTGGAGGAACACTGAAGCTTTCTTT.

This clone is a singleton in its sample. V usage is TRBV4-3 and J usage is TRBJ1-2; possibly TRBD1 for D (5 bases). Germline V lookup: CDR1 LGHNA, CDR2 YSLEER. The V end was cut by 3 bases, the J end by 4 bases, with 12 bases between. The CDR3 sequence is 14 residues long. The CDR3 nucleotides read TGCGCCAGCAGCCACCCCGACAGTTCCTATGGCTACACCTTC. It encodes CASSHPDSSYGYTF.

The rearrangement links TRBV29-1 to TRBJ2-7, with TRBD1 matching over 10 bases. V was pared by 2 bases and J by 2 bases, with 6 bases of the junction left unmatched. The CDR3 spans 15 residues. Germline CDR1 reads SQVTM; CDR2 reads ANQGSEA. CDR3 in amino acids: CSVEIPTGGTYEQYF. Written as DNA, the CDR3 is TGCAGCGTTGAAATCCCGACAGGGGGCACCTACGAGCAGTACTTC.

The CDR3 DNA reads as TGTGCCAGCAGCTTCCCCGGACTTCCCCGCTCCTATAATTCACCCCTCCACTTT. Translating it yields CASSFPGLPRSYNSPLHF. V and J are TRBV7-8 and TRBJ1-6; no firm D call. The V and J ends lost 3 bases and 0 bases respectively, with 15 bases between them. CDR1 SGHVS and CDR2 FQNEAQ come from the germline V gene. CDR3 length: 18 amino acids.

The chain joins TRBV9 to TRBJ2-5; TRBD1 agrees at 9 bases. After removal of 3 bases from V and 5 bases from J, the junction contained 11 bases not matched to a gene. The CDR3 is 16 amino acids. The germline gives CDR1 SGDLS, CDR2 YYNGEE. CDR3 region: CASSAQTGGRGETQYF. In DNA, the CDR3 is TGTGCCAGCAGCGCACAGACAGGGGGTAGGGGCGAGACCCAGTACTTC. Full variable domain (missing parts from reference TRBV9 and TRBJ2-5): DSGVTQTPKHLITATGQRVTLRCSPRSGDLSVYWYQQSLDQGLQFLIQYYNGEERAKGNILERFSAQQFPDLHSELNLSSLELGDSALYFCASSAQTGGRGETQYFGPGTRLLVL.

This clone was counted between two and nine times. The V and J genes are TRBV6-5 and TRBJ1-1; 10 bases line up with TRBD1. J gave up 5 bases and V 5 bases, and 5 bases lay outside the gene matches. The length of the CDR3 is 14 residues. Per the germline V gene, CDR1 is MNHEY and CDR2 is SVGAGI. The CDR3 region is CASSDRGRETEAFF. The CDR3 DNA reads as TGTGCCAGCAGTGACAGGGGGCGAGAGACTGAAGCTTTCTTT.

The chain couples TRBV27 to TRBJ1-1; TRBD1 aligns across 8 bases. This CDR3 is 14 amino acids long. Trimming at V came to 5 bases and at J to 4 bases, leaving 6 bases not matched to a gene. Germline values: CDR1 MNHEY, CDR2 SMNVEV (reference sequence). CDR3 amino acids: CASSPTGEVTEAFF. DNA for the CDR3: TGTGCCAGCAGTCCGACAGGGGAGGTCACTGAAGCTTTCTTT.

This rearrangement joins TRBV19 to TRBJ2-1, with TRBD2 as a possible D gene (6 bases). The V and J ends lost 1 base and 7 bases respectively, with 11 bases between them. Per germline, CDR1 LNHDA and CDR2 SQIVND (reference sequence). This CDR3 region has 14 residues. CDR3 amino acids: CASSIGEVRNEQFF. The CDR3 DNA reads as TGTGCCAGTAGTATAGGGGAGGTAAGGAATGAGCAGTTCTTC.

V usage is TRBV2 and J usage is TRBJ1-2; tentatively, D is TRBD1 (5 bases). CDR1 and CDR2 (germline): SNHLY, FYNNEI. The CDR3 covers 16 residues. V was shortened by 0 bases and J by 0 bases, with 11 bases between the two germline ends. This CDR3 reads CASSEARAGTNYGYTF. CDR3 DNA sequence: TGTGCCAGCAGTGAAGCCAGGGCAGGGACTAACTATGGCTACACCTTC.

The sample holds one count of this clone. This chain uses TRBV11-2 with TRBJ2-2; D is possibly TRBD1 (5 bases). This CDR3 contains 16 residues. V was pared by 4 bases and J by 0 bases, with 12 bases between. Germline V lookup: CDR1 SGHAT, CDR2 FQNNGV. CDR3 DNA: TGTGCCAGCAGCTACCGAAGGGGTACGAACACCGGGGAGCTGTTTTTT. Protein product: CASSYRRGTNTGELFF.

V and J are TRBV5-1 and TRBJ2-3, with D perhaps matching TRBD2 (6 bases). Between the trimmed V and J ends, which lost 0 bases and 5 bases, there was a span of 7 bases. CDR1 and CDR2 from the germline V gene are SGHRS and YFSETQ. This CDR3 spans 13 amino acids. CDR3 loop: CASSLGGEDTQYF. For the CDR3, the DNA is TGCGCCAGCAGCTTGGGGGGGGAAGATACGCAGTATTTT.

V gene TRBV6-1 combines with J gene TRBJ2-7; D gene uncertain. Deletions cut 6 bases from V and 4 bases from J, with 10 bases between. This CDR3 is built from 12 residues. Germline lookup yields CDR1 MNHNS and CDR2 SASEGT. CDR3 DNA sequence: TGTGCCAGCAGGGAGTATGATTACGAGCAGTACTTC. Residues: CASREYDYEQYF.

The rearrangement joins TRBV19 to TRBJ1-1; TRBD1 matches 8 bases. CDR3 length equals 15 residues. J gave up 5 bases and V 8 bases, and 13 bases lay outside the gene matches. CDR1 is LNHDA, CDR2 SQIVND, per germline (reference sequence). CDR3 amino acids: CASRGQVDRGTEAFF. DNA for the CDR3: TGTGCCAGTCGGGGACAGGTGGATCGGGGGACTGAAGCTTTCTTT.